The rows below give T cell receptor beta chains drawn from one sample of a study of regulatory T cells in long-lasting Graves disease. TCRdb reanalysed the multiplex PCR reads using MiXCR and keeps one entry per CDR3 protein. The sample yields around 420,000 distinct CDR3 sequences, 15% seen once. These data were also filed under a second study, of T cells in Graves' hyperthyroidism and ophthalmopathy.

Sequencing used peripheral blood mononuclear cells (PBMCs), obtained at new diagnosis, from a patient treated with antithyroid drugs. The receptors shown here come from a woman between 40 and 55 years old with Graves disease. The CDR3 runs from the conserved cysteine through the conserved F or W. Fields, in order: V gene, J gene, D gene, clone size, CDR3 DNA, CDR3 protein. The D gene is left open where the match is weak. Some rows have no size entry. The others give once, few or many, or a class for an expanded clone.

>TRBV6-2/TRBV6-3|TRBJ2-7|TRBD2|NA
TGTGCCAGCACCACCGGGACTAGCGGTAACGGGCAGTACTTC
CASTTGTSGNGQYF
>TRBV20-1|TRBJ2-1|TRBD2|many
TGCAGCGCCCACAAGCGGGAGGGATACAATGAGCAGTTCTTC
CSAHKREGYNEQFF
>TRBV12-3/TRBV12-4|TRBJ2-7|NA|few
TGTGCCAGCAGTTCCCTGGTCGGGGCCAGCTCCTACGAGCAGTACTTC
CASSSLVGASSYEQYF
>TRBV14|TRBJ1-2|NA|NA
TGTGCCAGCAGACCCGGGACAGGCTACACCTTC
CASRPGTGYTF
>TRBV7-9|TRBJ2-5|TRBD2|many
TGTGCCAGCAGCCCACTGGGCGGGAGGGGTCAAGAGACCCAGTACTTC
CASSPLGGRGQETQYF
>TRBV27|TRBJ1-1|NA|NA
TGTGCCAGCAGGGACCGCAGGGCAACGAACACTGAAGCTTTCTTT
CASRDRRATNTEAFF
>TRBV3-1|TRBJ2-5|NA|few
TGTGCCAGCAGCCACGGGGGCGAGACCCAGTACTTC
CASSHGGETQYF
>TRBV7-2|TRBJ2-4|TRBD1|many
TGTGCCACCCAGAGGGACAGGGGGCCCCAAAACATTCAGTACTTC
CATQRDRGPQNIQYF
>TRBV28|TRBJ2-3|TRBD2|many
TGTGCCAGCAGTTTTCGTAGCGGGAGGGCCAGTCTAGATACGCAGTATTTT
CASSFRSGRASLDTQYF
>TRBV7-6|TRBJ2-1|NA|NA
TGTGCCAGCAGCGGGCGGAGACGCCGCAATGAGCAGTTCTTC
CASSGRRRRNEQFF
>TRBV12-3/TRBV12-4|TRBJ2-3|NA|many
TGTGCCAGCAGTTTAGCGGGACCAGATACGCAGTATTTT
CASSLAGPDTQYF
>TRBV7-3|TRBJ2-1|TRBD1|NA
TGTGCCAGCAGCGCCGGGACAGGGTCGAAGAATGAGCAGTTCTTC
CASSAGTGSKNEQFF
>TRBV28|TRBJ2-7|NA|NA
TGTGCCACCAAGTCAGGGACCGATTACGAGCAGTACTTC
CATKSGTDYEQYF
>TRBV2|TRBJ2-5|NA|many
TGTGCCAGCAGTGAACCAGGGGAAGAGACCCAGTACTTC
CASSEPGEETQYF
>TRBV30|TRBJ2-1|TRBD2|few
TGTGCCTGGAGTCCCTCGACTAGCGGGGTATACAATGAGCAGTTCTTC
CAWSPSTSGVYNEQFF
>TRBV10-3|TRBJ2-7|NA|many
TGTGCCATCAGCCTGGCGGTGGGCTCCGAGCAGTACTTC
CAISLAVGSEQYF
>TRBV7-3|TRBJ1-6|NA|many
TGTGCCAGCAGCCCTTCGCGAGGTGAATCCCTCCACTTT
CASSPSRGESLHF
>TRBV27|TRBJ1-3|NA|many
TGTGCCAGCAGGCATCTGAGCTCTGGAAACACCATATATTTT
CASRHLSSGNTIYF
>TRBV6-2/TRBV6-3|TRBJ2-1|TRBD2|many
TGTGCCAGCAGTTACGTGCCTAGCGGGAGGCTCTTGCAGTTCTTC
CASSYVPSGRLLQFF
>TRBV28|TRBJ2-7|NA|many
TGTGCCAGCAGTTTTAGGGGGAGTAGGTACGAGCAGTACTTC
CASSFRGSRYEQYF
>TRBV4-3|TRBJ1-6|NA|few
TGCGCCAGCAGCCAAGAATTGGCCGTCTCCTATAATTCACCCCTCCACTTT
CASSQELAVSYNSPLHF
>TRBV7-8|TRBJ2-1|TRBD2|few
TGTGCCAGCAGCTTAGTACTAGCGGGAGCGCGTGAGCAGTTCTTC
CASSLVLAGAREQFF
>TRBV20-1|TRBJ1-2|NA|NA
TGCAGTGCCGGGAGTCGTGGCTACACCTTC
CSAGSRGYTF
>TRBV7-2|TRBJ1-4|NA|many
TGTGCCAGCAGCTTAGTGGCAGGGACAACTAATGAAAAACTGTTTTTT
CASSLVAGTTNEKLFF
>TRBV28|TRBJ1-4|NA|many
TGTGCCAGCAGTTTTATGGGGGCGCGGGAAAAACTGTTTTTT
CASSFMGAREKLFF
>TRBV27|TRBJ2-5|NA|NA
TGTGCCAGCAGACCCCTCGGCAGAGATGGGGAGACCCAGTACTTC
CASRPLGRDGETQYF
>TRBV29-1|TRBJ2-2|TRBD2|NA
TGCAGCGTTGTTTTGCTAGCGGGAGCCGACACCGGGGAGCTGTTTTTT
CSVVLLAGADTGELFF
>TRBV7-2|TRBJ2-3|NA|many
TGTGCCAGCAGCCCAGGCAGGGGTACAGATACGCAGTATTTT
CASSPGRGTDTQYF
>TRBV2|TRBJ1-2|NA|many
TGTGCCAGCAGTGAAGCCCCCCAGTGGATGGGTTATGGCTACACCTTC
CASSEAPQWMGYGYTF
>TRBV5-4|TRBJ1-1|NA|NA
TGTGCCAGCAGCCAACTAGGGGCCGTGAACACTGAAGCTTTCTTT
CASSQLGAVNTEAFF
>TRBV30|TRBJ2-7|NA|many
TGTGCCTGGAGTGATGGCGTACTACGATGCTACGAGCAGTACTTC
CAWSDGVLRCYEQYF
>TRBV11-3|TRBJ2-7|NA|many
TGTGCCAGCAGCGGGGGGTTAGCCGCCTACGAGCAGTACTTC
CASSGGLAAYEQYF
>TRBV5-1|TRBJ2-1|NA|few
TGCGCCAGCAGCTTGGCTGGGCGGGACTTCTACAATGAGCAGTTCTTC
CASSLAGRDFYNEQFF
>TRBV6-5|TRBJ2-2|NA|many
TGTGCCAGCAGTTACGCCTACTCTGCCCCCATGGCTGGCGGGGAGCTGTTTTTT
CASSYAYSAPMAGGELFF
>TRBV12-3/TRBV12-4|TRBJ2-5|TRBD2|NA
TGTGCCAGCAGTTCCTCGGGACTAGCGGGAGGCCAAGAGACCCAGTACTTC
CASSSSGLAGGQETQYF
>TRBV2|TRBJ2-1|TRBD2|NA
TGTGCCAGCAGTGACAGTGGGGCTAGCGGGCAAGTCTTC
CASSDSGASGQVF
>TRBV3-1|TRBJ1-2|NA|many
TGTGCCAGCAGCCAAGATTCTGGGGGCGGGTATGGCTACACCTTC
CASSQDSGGGYGYTF
>TRBV6-1|TRBJ1-3|TRBD1|many
TGTGCCAGCAGTGTATCGACAGGGAGCCTTTCTGGAAACACCATATATTTT
CASSVSTGSLSGNTIYF
>TRBV20-1|TRBJ2-1|NA|many
TGCAGTGCTAGAGACGGAGAGGTGTACAATGAGCAGTTCTTC
CSARDGEVYNEQFF
>TRBV18|TRBJ1-1|NA|many
TGTGCCAGCAGTTCCGGACAGAACACTGAAGCTTTCTTT
CASSSGQNTEAFF
>TRBV27|TRBJ2-3|TRBD2|many
TGTGCCAGCAGGTCGCTAGCGGGAGACTTGGCAGATACGCAGTATTTT
CASRSLAGDLADTQYF
>TRBV24-1|TRBJ2-1|TRBD1|NA
TGTGCCACCAGTGATTTCTACGCCGGGACAGGAGAAGACAATGAGCAGTTCTTC
CATSDFYAGTGEDNEQFF
>TRBV6-4|TRBJ2-5|TRBD1|few
TGTGCCAGCAGTTACTCCGGGACAGGGGAAGAGACCCAGTACTTC
CASSYSGTGEETQYF
>TRBV19|TRBJ1-1|NA|many
TGTGCCAGTAGTATTTTCGGGAACATGAACACTGAAGCTTTCTTT
CASSIFGNMNTEAFF
>TRBV7-8|TRBJ2-7|TRBD1|many
TGTGCCAGCAGCTTAGAGGGGACAGGGGGCTCCTACGAGCAGTACTTC
CASSLEGTGGSYEQYF
>TRBV6-2/TRBV6-3|TRBJ1-3|NA|many
TGTGCCAGCAGTGAAGTTAAGGGCCTCACTGGAAACACCATATATTTT
CASSEVKGLTGNTIYF
>TRBV11-2|TRBJ1-1|NA|many
TGTGCCAGCAGCCCAAGCGGGGCTGGGTACACTGAAGCTTTCTTT
CASSPSGAGYTEAFF
>TRBV20-1|TRBJ1-4|NA|many
TGCAGTGCCCTCCCTGGGGGAAGTGAAAAACTGTTTTTT
CSALPGGSEKLFF
>TRBV28|TRBJ1-2|TRBD1|NA
TGTGCCAGCAGTCCCATCGGACAGGGCGGCTATGGCTACACCTTC
CASSPIGQGGYGYTF
>TRBV6-5|TRBJ2-1|TRBD2|NA
TGTGCCAGCAGTTGGGGGAGCGGGGACAATGAGCAGTTCTTC
CASSWGSGDNEQFF
>TRBV6-2/TRBV6-3|TRBJ2-3|NA|many
TGTGCCAGCAGCGAGGAGGGAACAGGAACAGATACGCAGTATTTT
CASSEEGTGTDTQYF
>TRBV27|TRBJ1-3|TRBD1|many
TGTGCCAGCAGTTTGACAGGGGTCAGCTCTGGAAACACCATATATTTT
CASSLTGVSSGNTIYF
>TRBV27|TRBJ2-7|NA|many
TGTGCCAGCAGTTTATGGGGGCACTCCTACGAGCAGTACTTC
CASSLWGHSYEQYF
>TRBV9|TRBJ1-5|NA|NA
TGTGCCAGCAGCGGTGGAGGGTACGGGCAGCCCCAGCATTTT
CASSGGGYGQPQHF